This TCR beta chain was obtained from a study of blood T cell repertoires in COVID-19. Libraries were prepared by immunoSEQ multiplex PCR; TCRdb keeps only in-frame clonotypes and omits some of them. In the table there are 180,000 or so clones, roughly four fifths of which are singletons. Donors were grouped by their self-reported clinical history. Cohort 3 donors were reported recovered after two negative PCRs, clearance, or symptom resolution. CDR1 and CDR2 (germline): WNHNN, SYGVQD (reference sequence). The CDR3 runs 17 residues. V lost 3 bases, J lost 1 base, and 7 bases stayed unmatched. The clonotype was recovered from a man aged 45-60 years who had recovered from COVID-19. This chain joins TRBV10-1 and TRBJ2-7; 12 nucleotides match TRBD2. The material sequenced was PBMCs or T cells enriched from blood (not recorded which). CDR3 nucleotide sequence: TGCGCCAGCAGTGATTCTAGCGGGAGGGCGAAATCCTACGAGCAGTACTTC. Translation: CASSDSSGRAKSYEQYF.